One sample yielded the 20 T cell receptor beta chains listed below, sequenced in a study of T cells expressing NK-cell markers. TCRdb reprocessed the 5' RACE reads, with one entry per CDR3 protein and no DNA. This sample contains fewer than 300,000 distinct CDR3 sequences. The sequenced material came from blood T cells: a sorted CD56 or NKG2C T cell subset, CD4+ or CD8+ T cells, or bulk PBMC T cells (not recorded which). All receptors derive from a woman aged 18 to 75 in good health.

The rearrangement uses TRBV6-1 and TRBJ2-3; no DNA is available, so the TRBD1 call from TCRdb remains unchecked. The germline CDR1 and CDR2 sequences are MNHNS and SASEGT. CDR3 size: 15 residues. CDR3 protein: CASSDRVGVTDTQYF.

This chain links TRBV12-3 or TRBV12-4 with TRBJ2-1; there is no DNA to check the TCRdb D call of TRBD2. This CDR3 is 13 amino acids long. This CDR3 reads CASGLATNNEQFF.

The V gene is TRBV20-1, the J gene TRBJ2-7; TCRdb picks TRBD2, but there is no DNA to check that call. The CDR3 sequence is 15 residues long. Germline assignment: CDR1 DFQATT and CDR2 SNEGSKA (reference sequence). The CDR3 reads CSARGAGLAGSEQYF.

The chain is built from TRBV2 and TRBJ2-2; TCRdb selects TRBD1, and the lack of DNA leaves this call unchecked. This CDR3 contains 16 residues. The germline CDR1 and CDR2 sequences are SNHLY and FYNNEI. The CDR3 is CASSPGVLRNTGELFF.

The gene calls are TRBV18 and TRBJ1-2; checking the TCRdb D call of TRBD1 is not possible without DNA. The germline CDR1 and CDR2 sequences are KGHSH and LQKENI. The CDR3 length is 13 residues. CDR3 residues: CASSKGPTAGYTF.

The rearrangement links TRBV20-1 to TRBJ1-6; with no DNA, the TCRdb D assignment of TRBD1 cannot be verified. This CDR3 is 11 amino acids long. Germline V gives CDR1 DFQATT, CDR2 SNEGSKA (reference sequence). The CDR3 loop reads CSAPGPSPLHF.

The chain has TRBV6-1 and TRBJ2-5; the D call from TCRdb, TRBD2, cannot be confirmed without DNA. The germline V gene has CDR1 MNHNS and CDR2 SASEGT. The CDR3 has 15 residues. The CDR3 here is CASSRTVAGGETQYF.

The V and J genes are TRBV6-1 and TRBJ2-2. The germline V gene encodes CDR1 MNHNS and CDR2 SASEGT. The CDR3 consists of 14 residues. The CDR3 sequence is CASKWEYNTGELFF.

This rearrangement joins TRBV5-1 to TRBJ1-1; TCRdb returns TRBD1, unconfirmable since there is no DNA. Germline-derived CDR1 and CDR2 are SGHRS and YFSETQ. The length of the CDR3 is 16 residues. CDR3 sequence: CASRKQGVGMNTEAFF. Together with reference TRBV5-1 and TRBJ1-1, the CDR3 gives the full variable domain: KAGVTQTPRYLIKTRGQQVTLSCSPISGHRSVSWYQQTPGQGLQFLFEYFSETQRNKGNFPGRFSGRQFSNSRSEMNVSTLELGDSALYLCASRKQGVGMNTEAFFGQGTRLTVV.

This chain connects TRBV6-5 to TRBJ2-1; TCRdb selects TRBD1, and the lack of DNA leaves this call unchecked. The CDR3 covers 15 residues. CDR1 and CDR2 from the germline V gene are MNHEY and SVGAGI. CDR3 region: CASSNQVGIYNEQFF.

The rearrangement joins TRBV29-1 to TRBJ2-7. CDR3 length equals 12 residues. Germline V gene data show CDR1 as SQVTM and CDR2 as ANQGSEA. The CDR3 region is CSVERAGTEQYF.

The chain joins TRBV18 to TRBJ2-5. The CDR3 contains 12 residues. Germline values: CDR1 KGHSH, CDR2 LQKENI. The CDR3 loop is CASRTASETQYF.

V is TRBV20-1 and J is TRBJ2-1. Germline loops: CDR1 DFQATT, CDR2 SNEGSKA (reference sequence). The CDR3 is 15 residues long. CDR3 region: CSASPSGSVYNEQFF.

The V gene is TRBV18, the J gene TRBJ1-1; TCRdb returns TRBD1, unconfirmable since there is no DNA. The CDR3 length is 15 residues. Germline V CDR1 and CDR2: KGHSH, LQKENI. Here the CDR3 reads CASSPVSGPNTEAFF.

The chain joins TRBV5-1 to TRBJ2-1; TCRdb selects TRBD2, and the lack of DNA leaves this call unchecked. The CDR3 length is 16 residues. Germline V gene sequence: CDR1 SGHRS, CDR2 YFSETQ. CDR3 sequence reads: CASSWGGGSFGNEQFF.

The J gene is TRBJ2-6, the V gene TRBV11-2; TCRdb indicates TRBD1, and absent DNA this call remains unverified. Germline V gene sequence: CDR1 SGHAT, CDR2 FQNNGV. This CDR3 is 17 amino acids long. The CDR3 reads CASSLRDRGVWANVLTF.

The J gene is TRBJ2-6, the V gene TRBV12-3 or TRBV12-4; the D call from TCRdb, TRBD1, cannot be confirmed without DNA. The length of the CDR3 is 15 residues. The CDR3 loop is CASAWGVSGANVLTF.

The V gene is TRBV5-4, the J gene TRBJ2-7; the D gene TCRdb calls, TRBD2, cannot be checked with no DNA. This CDR3 comprises 17 residues. In germline, CDR1 is SGHNT, CDR2 YYREEE (reference sequence). The CDR3 is CASSGTSGRFPTYEQYF.

The chain has TRBV7-6 and TRBJ1-1; absent DNA, TCRdb's TRBD1 call cannot be checked. Looked up from germline, CDR1 is SGHVS and CDR2 is FNYEAQ. The CDR3 is 15 amino acids. CDR3 in amino acids: CASSRPGRMNTEAFF.

The rearrangement uses TRBV12-3 or TRBV12-4 and TRBJ1-3; TCRdb lists TRBD1, though no DNA is available to test this call. The CDR3 is 13 amino acids. The CDR3 loop is CASRPGSGNTIYF.